Listed here are 30 T cell receptor beta chains from one sample, sequenced in a study of human T cells and chemical hapten exposure. TCRdb called the RACE reads again in MiXCR, with one record for every CDR3 protein. The sample holds 150,000 or so distinct CDR3 sequences; 13% to 15% are singletons and the top ten take about 1.7%. Time point in this sample: patch test 1, 2 weeks after DPC sensitization. Sample treatment: therapeutic diphenylcyclopropenone sensitization with weekly scalp DPC. Sequencing was performed on whole blood, taken in connection with sensitization to the hapten diphenylcyclopropenone (DPC). Receptors were obtained from a woman aged 30 to 39 with alopecia areata. Some clones in this sample may be carry-over from other donors' samples.

In this sample, this clonotype turned up many times. J is TRBJ1-1 and V is TRBV20-1; D call uncertain. Trimming removed 0 bases from V and 1 base from J, with 6 bases in between. The CDR3 extends over 13 amino acids. Germline-derived CDR1 and CDR2 are DFQATT and SNEGSKA (reference sequence). In DNA, the CDR3 is TGCAGTGCTAGAGATAGAGCGAACACTGAAGCTTTCTTT. Translating gives CSARDRANTEAFF.

The chain couples TRBV2 to TRBJ2-7, with 10 bases fitting TRBD2. The ends lost 4 bases at V and 1 base at J; junction bases unmatched: 4. CDR3 length: 15 amino acids. CDR1 and CDR2 from the germline V gene are SNHLY and FYNNEI. The CDR3 region is CASSGGLALSYEQYF. CDR3 DNA sequence: TGTGCCAGCAGTGGGGGACTAGCGCTGTCCTACGAGCAGTACTTC.

The chain links TRBV20-1 to TRBJ1-6; 7 bases are a match to TRBD1. V lost 4 bases and J lost 8; bases outside the gene matches: 8. The CDR3 is 14 amino acids. The germline V gene has CDR1 DFQATT and CDR2 SNEGSKA (reference sequence). For the CDR3, the DNA is TGCAGTGCTAATGACAGGGCGGGCGATTCACCCCTCCACTTT. This translates into CSANDRAGDSPLHF.

J is TRBJ2-2 and V is TRBV28; the D gene is possibly TRBD1 (6 bases). Trimming took 10 bases from V and 1 from J, leaving 10 bases between them. The length of the CDR3 is 13 residues. Germline assignment: CDR1 MDHEN and CDR2 SYDVKM. The DNA of the CDR3 is TGTGCCACCGGGACAAAGAACACCGGGGAGCTGTTTTTT. Translating gives CATGTKNTGELFF.

V and J are TRBV20-1 and TRBJ1-5, with D perhaps TRBD1 (6 bases). V gave up 5 bases and J gave up 4 bases, with 12 bases separating them. Germline CDR1 DFQATT, CDR2 SNEGSKA (reference sequence). CDR3 length equals 13 residues. CDR3 sequence: CSAASGANQPQHF. The CDR3 nucleotides read TGCAGTGCTGCATCGGGGGCTAATCAGCCCCAGCATTTT.

J is TRBJ2-1 and V is TRBV5-1; tentative D call: TRBD1 (6 bases). The V end lost 4 bases, the J end lost 2 bases, and 13 bases lay between the germline ends. CDR3 size: 15 residues. The V gene's germline CDR1 is SGHRS and CDR2 YFSETQ. In DNA, the CDR3 is TGCGCCAGCAGCCTGAGGGACAAAACCTACAATGAGCAGTTCTTC. This encodes CASSLRDKTYNEQFF. Using reference TRBV5-1 and TRBJ2-1 for the parts outside the CDR3, the full variable domain is KAGVTQTPRYLIKTRGQQVTLSCSPISGHRSVSWYQQTPGQGLQFLFEYFSETQRNKGNFPGRFSGRQFSNSRSEMNVSTLELGDSALYLCASSLRDKTYNEQFFGPGTRLTVL.

The rearrangement links TRBV5-1 to TRBJ1-2; a weak D match, TRBD1 (6 bases). V was shortened by 4 bases and J by 0 bases, with 13 bases between the two germline ends. Germline assignment: CDR1 SGHRS and CDR2 YFSETQ. This CDR3 region has 15 residues. The CDR3 protein is CASSGGQSTNYGYTF. CDR3 bases: TGCGCCAGCAGCGGAGGACAGAGTACTAACTATGGCTACACCTTC.

In its sample, this clonotype was seen many times. V gene TRBV20-1 combines with J gene TRBJ1-6, with D hard to call. This CDR3 is built from 13 residues. Germline loops: CDR1 DFQATT, CDR2 SNEGSKA (reference sequence). With 2 bases removed from V and 8 bases from J, the gap between germline ends came to 10 bases. This chain's CDR3 is CSARSRLDSPLHF. The DNA of the CDR3 is TGCAGTGCTAGATCGAGGTTGGATTCACCCCTCCACTTT.

The genes are TRBV7-2 and TRBJ1-2; 7 bases line up with TRBD1. Germline CDR1 SGHTA, CDR2 FQGNSA. Trimming took 5 bases from V and 1 from J; bases not matched to a gene: 4. The CDR3 totals 14 residues. CDR3 sequence reads: CASSIDRVNYGYTF. The CDR3 DNA follows: TGTGCCAGCAGCATTGACAGGGTTAACTATGGCTACACCTTC.

The chain joins TRBV19 to TRBJ1-5, with D uncertain. Trimming cost V 3 bases and J 5 bases, with 14 bases left between them. The CDR3 has 15 amino acids. Germline values: CDR1 LNHDA, CDR2 SQIVND (reference sequence). CDR3 sequence (DNA): TGTGCCAGTAGTATTGTCCGGGCGCAGCATCAGCCCCAGCATTTT. It encodes CASSIVRAQHQPQHF.

CDR3 nucleotides: TGCAGTGCTAGAGAAGCGGGTGGAAACTCCTACAATGAGCAGTTCTTC. As protein: CSAREAGGNSYNEQFF. The rearrangement links TRBV20-1 to TRBJ2-1, with D perhaps TRBD2 (6 bases). V was cut by 0 bases and J by 0 bases, with 12 bases left in between. Germline values: CDR1 DFQATT, CDR2 SNEGSKA (reference sequence). The CDR3 has 16 amino acids.

The chain recombines TRBV5-6 with TRBJ2-5; 9 nucleotides agree with TRBD1. The CDR3 runs to 14 residues. The germline V gene has CDR1 SGHDT and CDR2 YYEEEE. With 3 bases clipped from V and 0 bases from J, the junction kept 0 bases outside the gene matches. CDR3 residues: CASSWDRDQETQYF. CDR3 in DNA: TGTGCCAGCAGCTGGGACAGGGACCAAGAGACCCAGTACTTC.

The sample holds a few counts of this clonotype. The chain is built from TRBV4-3 and TRBJ2-1; D possibly matches TRBD1 or TRBD2 (6 bases each). CDR1 LGHNA and CDR2 YSLEER come from the germline V gene. Trimming took 6 bases from V and 7 from J, leaving 13 bases between them. This CDR3 is built from 13 residues. CDR3 region: CASRSGARNEQFF. CDR3 nucleotide sequence: TGCGCCAGCAGATCGGGGGCGCGGAATGAGCAGTTCTTC.

The genes are TRBV3-1 and TRBJ1-5; D not certain. This CDR3 has 13 amino acids. Germline assignment: CDR1 LGHDT and CDR2 YNNKEL (reference sequence). V was trimmed by 0 bases and J by 5 bases, leaving 5 bases between them. The CDR3 spells CASSQDPDQPQHF. CDR3 sequence (DNA): TGTGCCAGCAGCCAAGATCCGGATCAGCCCCAGCATTTT.

The chain uses TRBV29-1 and TRBJ2-5; maybe TRBD1 (6 bases). Trimming pared 2 bases from V and 5 bases from J, leaving 12 bases between. The CDR3 has 13 residues. The V gene's germline CDR1 is SQVTM and CDR2 ANQGSEA. As DNA, the CDR3 is TGCAGCGTTGAACTTGGGGGCGAGGAGACCCAGTACTTC. Translating it yields CSVELGGEETQYF.

This clonotype occurred many times. The rearrangement links TRBV3-1 to TRBJ2-5; weak D call: TRBD2 (6 bases). Germline CDR1 reads LGHDT; CDR2 reads YNNKEL (reference sequence). V lost 6 bases, J lost 4 bases, and 18 bases lay in between. This CDR3 is 15 amino acids long. This chain's CDR3 is CASRGGSLSRETQYF. CDR3 in DNA: TGTGCCAGCAGAGGAGGGAGTCTCTCACGAGAGACCCAGTACTTC.

This clonotype was seen a handful of times. This rearrangement joins TRBV24-1 to TRBJ2-3; D is perhaps TRBD1 or TRBD2 (6 bases each). The CDR3 is made up of 13 amino acids. Germline-derived CDR1 and CDR2 are KGHDR and SFDVKD. V lost 10 bases, J lost 5 bases, and 15 bases lay in between. This CDR3 is CATGGPYGDTQYF. CDR3 coding DNA: TGTGCCACGGGGGGCCCCTATGGAGATACGCAGTATTTT.

This clonotype was found many times. The chain couples TRBV29-1 to TRBJ2-2, with 9 nucleotides matching TRBD2. V shed 5 bases and J 6 bases; nucleotides not matched to a gene: 4. CDR1 and CDR2 (germline): SQVTM, ANQGSEA. The CDR3 runs 13 residues. CDR3 in amino acids: CSVRLAGPGELFF. CDR3 coding DNA: TGCAGCGTTCGGCTAGCGGGACCCGGGGAGCTGTTTTTT.

This clonotype was found many times. The chain carries TRBV29-1 and TRBJ2-7, with D possibly being TRBD1 (5 bases). V was trimmed by 0 bases and J by 9 bases, leaving 12 bases between them. CDR3 size: 12 residues. Germline-derived CDR1 and CDR2 are SQVTM and ANQGSEA. CDR3 sequence (DNA): TGCAGCGTTGAAGAGGGGCCCGCCGGGCAGTACTTC. Protein product: CSVEEGPAGQYF.

This chain joins TRBV2 and TRBJ2-2; D is unclear. The CDR3 spans 12 residues. Germline CDR1 and CDR2: SNHLY and FYNNEI. Trimming removed 5 bases at V and 7 bases at J, with 8 bases between. The CDR3 nucleotides read TGTGCCAGCAGTCTAGATTACGGGGAGCTGTTTTTT. Translating it yields CASSLDYGELFF.

This clonotype has more than one count but fewer than ten. This chain connects TRBV6-5 to TRBJ2-5; 9 bases match TRBD2. The CDR3 has 15 amino acids. The J segment lost 4 bases and the V segment lost 6 bases, leaving 9 bases of the junction unmatched. Per germline, CDR1 MNHEY and CDR2 SVGAGI. CDR3 in amino acids: CASSSGGAGGETQYF. The DNA of the CDR3 is TGTGCCAGCAGCTCGGGGGGAGCGGGAGGAGAGACCCAGTACTTC.

There are a few counts of this clonotype. V and J are TRBV11-2 and TRBJ1-3; D remains ambiguous. Trimming took 5 bases from V and 4 from J, leaving 6 bases between them. CDR1 and CDR2 (germline): SGHAT, FQNNGV. The CDR3 runs 12 residues. The CDR3 loop is CASSVLGNTIYF. The CDR3 DNA follows: TGTGCCAGCAGCGTTCTGGGAAACACCATATATTTT.

This clonotype was recorded a few times. The V gene is TRBV4-2, the J gene TRBJ2-5; 10 bases line up with TRBD2. Germline values: CDR1 LGHNA, CDR2 YNFKEQ. Losses at the gene ends were 2 bases for V and 3 bases for J; bases not matched to a gene: 9. The CDR3 covers 17 residues. CDR3: CASSQIPSGGAEETQYF. The CDR3 bases are TGTGCCAGCAGCCAAATCCCCAGCGGGGGGGCCGAAGAGACCCAGTACTTC.

This clonotype showed up many times. This chain uses TRBV5-1 with TRBJ2-4; D not certain. Germline-derived CDR1 and CDR2 are SGHRS and YFSETQ. The CDR3 is 15 amino acids. The ends were cut back, 0 bases at V and 8 bases at J, with 15 bases in the middle. CDR3 residues: CASSLALGVSDIQYF. The CDR3 coding sequence is TGCGCCAGCAGCTTGGCCCTGGGCGTGAGCGACATTCAGTACTTC.

The V call is TRBV19, the J call TRBJ2-2; D remains ambiguous. The V end was cut by 7 bases, the J end by 0 bases, with 9 bases between. Germline loops: CDR1 LNHDA, CDR2 SQIVND (reference sequence). This CDR3 is 14 amino acids long. DNA for the CDR3: TGTGCCAGTATGGCAGGAACGAACACCGGGGAGCTGTTTTTT. Its protein is CASMAGTNTGELFF.

The chain is built from TRBV29-1 and TRBJ1-1; D uncertain. This CDR3 is built from 12 residues. CDR1 is SQVTM, CDR2 ANQGSEA, per germline. The germline V and J ends were trimmed by 7 bases and 4 bases, with 13 bases remaining between them. The CDR3 DNA follows: TGCAGCGCCTTGGACGGACCCACTGAAGCTTTCTTT. This gives the protein CSALDGPTEAFF. Full variable domain (rest looked up from reference TRBV29-1 and TRBJ1-1): SAVISQKPSRDICQRGTSLTIQCQVDSQVTMMFWYRQQPGQSLTLIATANQGSEATYESGFVIDKFPISRPNLTFSTLTVSNMSPEDSSIYLCSALDGPTEAFFGQGTRLTVV.

This chain links TRBV3-1 with TRBJ2-5; weak D call: TRBD2 (5 bases). This CDR3 region has 13 residues. From germline, CDR1 is LGHDT and CDR2 YNNKEL (reference sequence). Deletions cut 1 base from V and 2 bases from J, with 5 bases between. CDR3 residues: CASSQGGQETQYF. CDR3 nucleotides: TGTGCCAGCAGCCAAGGCGGGCAAGAGACCCAGTACTTC.

This clonotype showed up just a few times. The chain uses TRBV4-3 and TRBJ2-6; possible D gene TRBD1, 5 bases. Per the germline V gene, CDR1 is LGHNA and CDR2 is YSLEER. Trimming cost V 1 base and J 0 bases, with 19 bases left between them. The CDR3 sequence is 20 residues long. The CDR3 is CASSQVGQGTVISGANVLTF. CDR3 coding DNA: TGCGCCAGCAGCCAAGTGGGGCAGGGAACAGTAATCTCTGGGGCCAACGTCCTGACTTTC.

This clonotype was seen ten or more times. The genes are TRBV7-2 and TRBJ2-5; the D gene is possibly TRBD2 (7 bases). This CDR3 has 15 amino acids. V lost 1 base to trimming and J lost 5 bases, with 14 bases between them. CDR1 and CDR2 from the germline V gene are SGHTA and FQGNSA. The CDR3 coding sequence is TGTGCCAGCAGCTTAGGGGGGGGAGGACAGGAGACCCAGTACTTC. This gives the protein CASSLGGGGQETQYF.

This clonotype was seen a few times. V is TRBV28 and J is TRBJ2-7, with a possible D match to TRBD1 (6 bases). Trimming stripped 8 bases from V and 3 bases from J, with 8 bases between. Germline V CDR1 and CDR2: MDHEN, SYDVKM. The CDR3 is made up of 11 amino acids. The CDR3 reads CASQDSYEQYF. For the CDR3, the DNA is TGTGCCAGCCAGGACAGCTACGAGCAGTACTTC.